Below are 16 T cell receptor beta chains sequenced from a single sample in a study of blood T cell repertoires in COVID-19. Produced via immunoSEQ multiplex PCR; TCRdb's table is partial and in-frame only. Counted here are approximately 170,000 clones, around 84% occurring once; the ten biggest clones make up 14%. Specimen: peripheral blood. The origin of the receptors is a woman in her 70s with COVID-19, enrolled during active disease.

V usage is TRBV12-3 or TRBV12-4 and J usage is TRBJ1-3; D is uncertain. The CDR3 covers 13 residues. The V gene lost 3 bases and the J gene lost 1 base, with 4 bases spanning the gap. CDR3 region: CASSFRSGNTIYF. The CDR3 nucleotides are TGTGCCAGCAGTTTTCGGTCTGGAAACACCATATATTTT.

This chain connects TRBV28 to TRBJ1-2; 7 bases line up with TRBD1. The germline V gene encodes CDR1 MDHEN and CDR2 SYDVKM. This CDR3 spans 13 amino acids. Germline trimming cut 7 bases from V and 7 bases from J; bases unmatched to any gene: 9. CDR3 DNA: TGTGCCAGCACCCTAGACAGGGTGGGTGGCTACACCTTC. Protein product: CASTLDRVGGYTF.

This chain connects TRBV9 to TRBJ2-3; 8 bases fit TRBD2. Germline V lookup: CDR1 SGDLS, CDR2 YYNGEE. CDR3 length: 15 residues. With 0 bases clipped from V and 5 bases from J, the junction kept 5 bases outside the gene matches. The CDR3 DNA reads TGTGCCAGCAGCGTAGGGACTAGCAATAGAGATACGCAGTATTTT. Translation gives CASSVGTSNRDTQYF.

For the CDR3, the DNA is TGCGCCAGCAGACCTTCAACCCTAGGGCCCCAGCATTTT. It codes for CASRPSTLGPQHF. V gene TRBV5-1 combines with J gene TRBJ1-5; D is uncertain. The germline V and J ends were trimmed by 5 bases and 9 bases, with 15 bases remaining between them. The germline V gene has CDR1 SGHRS and CDR2 YFSETQ. The CDR3 is made up of 13 amino acids.

The chain is built from TRBV24-1 and TRBJ2-3; 12 nucleotides agree with TRBD1. V lost 7 bases and J lost 7; bases outside the gene matches: 17. This CDR3 is 18 amino acids long. CDR1 and CDR2 from the germline V gene are KGHDR and SFDVKD. For the CDR3, the DNA is TGTGCCACCAGCCCGGGACAGGGGGCAGGGAACGTCCCAAATACGCAGTATTTT. Translating it yields CATSPGQGAGNVPNTQYF.

The CDR3 region has the DNA TGTGCCAGCAGCTTGGGTCCTCTCTCTGGAAACACCATATATTTT. Protein sequence: CASSLGPLSGNTIYF. The V gene is TRBV5-6, the J gene TRBJ1-3; D gene uncertain. The CDR3 is made up of 15 amino acids. Per germline, CDR1 SGHDT and CDR2 YYEEEE. Trimming pared 0 bases from V and 0 bases from J, leaving 7 bases between.

The chain combines TRBV6-5 with TRBJ1-1, with 7 positions matching TRBD1. The germline gives CDR1 MNHEY, CDR2 SVGAGI. The CDR3 runs 13 residues. V lost 7 bases and J lost 6; bases outside the gene matches: 8. The CDR3: CASTQGELSEAFF. The DNA for the CDR3 is TGTGCCAGCACCCAGGGGGAATTATCTGAAGCTTTCTTT.

This clone was detected once. The gene calls are TRBV11-2 and TRBJ1-6; no clear D. Germline V gene sequence: CDR1 SGHAT, CDR2 FQNNGV. V lost 0 bases, J lost 10 bases, and 19 bases lay in between. The CDR3 has 17 residues. The CDR3 region has the DNA TGTGCCAGCAGCTTAGATCGTGTCGGGATTCGGGGATCACCCCTCCACTTT. This codes for CASSLDRVGIRGSPLHF.

This sequence joins TRBV4-1 and TRBJ1-4; weak D call: TRBD1 (5 bases). The V gene's germline CDR1 is MGHRA and CDR2 YSYEKL. This CDR3 has 14 amino acids. Trimming shortened V by 4 bases and J by 8 bases, and 14 bases separated the two germline ends. DNA of the CDR3: TGCGCCAGCAGCCGCGTAGGGGAGGAAGAAAAACTGTTTTTT. It is translated as CASSRVGEEEKLFF.

V and J are TRBV30 and TRBJ1-2; possibly TRBD1 for D (6 bases). Germline assignment: CDR1 GTSNPN and CDR2 SVGIG (reference sequence). The CDR3 length is 14 residues. V was shortened by 2 bases and J by 0 bases, with 10 bases between the two germline ends. The CDR3 loop is CAWSQQGPNYGYTF. CDR3 sequence (DNA): TGTGCCTGGAGTCAACAGGGACCTAACTATGGCTACACCTTC.

CDR3 nucleotides: TGTGCCAGCCGGGGTGGCAACAACAATGAGCAGTTCTTC. Amino acids: CASRGGNNNEQFF. The chain employs TRBV6-5 and TRBJ2-1, with a weak D call TRBD2 (5 bases). Germline lookup yields CDR1 MNHEY and CDR2 SVGAGI. V lost 8 bases to trimming and J lost 5 bases, with 13 bases between them. This CDR3 is 13 amino acids long.

This clone was counted a single time. The CDR3 reads CAWSAAGSGNTIYF. The CDR3 nucleotides read TGTGCCTGGAGTGCTGCAGGCTCTGGAAACACCATATATTTT. The gene calls are TRBV30 and TRBJ1-3; the D is unclear. Trimming took 1 base from V and 0 from J, leaving 7 bases between them. The CDR3 is made up of 14 amino acids. From germline, CDR1 is GTSNPN and CDR2 SVGIG (reference sequence).

The rearrangement joins TRBV18 to TRBJ1-3; D ambiguous. This CDR3 comprises 17 residues. V lost 3 bases to trimming and J lost 2 bases, with 17 bases between them. The germline V gene encodes CDR1 KGHSH and CDR2 LQKENI. CDR3: CASSPMGSIGAGNTIYF. The CDR3, as DNA: TGTGCCAGCTCACCTATGGGGAGTATCGGGGCTGGAAACACCATATATTTT.

The V call is TRBV3-1 (or the pseudogene TRBV3-2), the J call TRBJ1-1; D ambiguous. Germline V gene sequence: CDR1 LGHDT, CDR2 YNNKEL (reference sequence). The CDR3 runs 12 residues. V was pared by 3 bases and J by 5 bases, with 7 bases between. The CDR3 DNA is TGTGCCAGCAGCCACCGGGAAACTGAAGCTTTCTTT. As protein: CASSHRETEAFF.

The chain couples TRBV9 to TRBJ2-1, with a possible D match to TRBD1 (6 bases). Germline CDR1 SGDLS, CDR2 YYNGEE. The CDR3 has 16 residues. The V end lost 0 bases, the J end lost 4 bases, and 14 bases lay between the germline ends. CDR3 sequence (DNA): TGTGCCAGCAGCGTAGATGAACAGGGAAGTTACAATGAGCAGTTCTTC. Encoded protein: CASSVDEQGSYNEQFF.

The sample holds a few counts of this clone. The gene calls are TRBV5-4 and TRBJ2-1; 16 nucleotides align to TRBD2. The CDR3 is made up of 17 amino acids. The ends lost 4 bases at V and 10 bases at J; junction bases unmatched: 11. Germline CDR1 reads SGHNT; CDR2 reads YYREEE (reference sequence). The CDR3 coding sequence is TGTGCCAGCAGCCCTGGGGGACTAGCGGGAGGGCCCGGGGAGCAGTTCTTC. Residues: CASSPGGLAGGPGEQFF.